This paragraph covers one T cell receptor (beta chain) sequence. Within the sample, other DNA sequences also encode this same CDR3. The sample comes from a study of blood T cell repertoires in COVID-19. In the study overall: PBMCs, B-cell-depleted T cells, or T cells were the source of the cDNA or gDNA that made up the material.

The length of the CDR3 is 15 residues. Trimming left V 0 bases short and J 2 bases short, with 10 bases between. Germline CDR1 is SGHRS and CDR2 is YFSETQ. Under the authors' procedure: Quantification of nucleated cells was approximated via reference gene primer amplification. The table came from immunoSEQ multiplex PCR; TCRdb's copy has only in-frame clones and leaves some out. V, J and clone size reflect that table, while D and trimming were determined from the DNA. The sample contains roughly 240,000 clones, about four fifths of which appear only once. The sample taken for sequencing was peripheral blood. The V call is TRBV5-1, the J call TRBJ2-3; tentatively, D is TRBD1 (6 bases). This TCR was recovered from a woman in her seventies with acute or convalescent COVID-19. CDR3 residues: CASSLGQGITDTQYF. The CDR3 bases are TGCGCCAGCAGCTTGGGCCAGGGGATCACAGATACGCAGTATTTT.